This T cell receptor (beta chain) was profiled in a study of T-cell reconstitution after alpha-beta-depleted transplantation in children. Whole-study findings and limits: TCRbeta diversity was high at day 60 in some patients (a result of surviving recipient T cells and thymic progenitors). Where alpha-beta T cells came from about two months after transplant was reportedly several hundred expanded graft clones. The authors attributed T-cell counts and diversity one year after transplant mostly to newly produced T cells.

The CDR3 covers 20 residues. Trimming removed 3 bases from V and 0 bases from J; junction bases left unmatched: 13. Worth noting for this clonotype: Its antigen is undetermined.

The TCRbeta library was prepared with unique molecular identifiers. TCRdb passed the PCR reads through MiXCR, listing each CDR3 protein once. Here the sample spans 300,000 to 400,000 distinct CDR3 sequences, around 25% being singletons. The sequencing used PBMCs, mostly from graft donor cells, collected 180 days after TCRalphabeta/CD19-depleted stem cell transplant. The gene calls are TRBV12-3 or TRBV12-4 and TRBJ2-7, with 14 positions matching TRBD2. The receptor's source is a male patient between 10 and 17 years old who had a stem cell transplant for acute lymphoblastic leukemia, so the T cells may come from the graft donor. The chain's CDR3 is CASSFPTKTSGRASSYEQYF. The DNA of the CDR3 is TGTGCCAGCAGTTTCCCGACGAAGACTAGCGGGAGGGCCAGCTCCTACGAGCAGTACTTC.